This T cell receptor beta chain comes out of a study of blood T cell repertoires in COVID-19. As for the study in general: From the United States, Italy and Spain came samples of acute and convalescent COVID-19.

Libraries were prepared by immunoSEQ multiplex PCR; TCRdb keeps only in-frame clonotypes and omits some of them. The sample shows some 58,000 clones, roughly 84% of them seen only once. With 3 bases clipped from V and 6 bases from J, the junction kept 5 bases outside the gene matches. There are 16 residues in the CDR3. Looked up from germline, CDR1 is SGHNT and CDR2 is YENEEA. This TCR was recovered from a middle-aged man with active COVID-19. The rearrangement links TRBV11-3 to TRBJ2-2; 12 bases are shared with TRBD1. The specimen was peripheral blood. CDR3 protein: CASSLGGQGASGELFF. The CDR3 DNA follows: TGTGCCAGCAGCTTGGGGGGACAGGGGGCATCCGGGGAGCTGTTTTTT.